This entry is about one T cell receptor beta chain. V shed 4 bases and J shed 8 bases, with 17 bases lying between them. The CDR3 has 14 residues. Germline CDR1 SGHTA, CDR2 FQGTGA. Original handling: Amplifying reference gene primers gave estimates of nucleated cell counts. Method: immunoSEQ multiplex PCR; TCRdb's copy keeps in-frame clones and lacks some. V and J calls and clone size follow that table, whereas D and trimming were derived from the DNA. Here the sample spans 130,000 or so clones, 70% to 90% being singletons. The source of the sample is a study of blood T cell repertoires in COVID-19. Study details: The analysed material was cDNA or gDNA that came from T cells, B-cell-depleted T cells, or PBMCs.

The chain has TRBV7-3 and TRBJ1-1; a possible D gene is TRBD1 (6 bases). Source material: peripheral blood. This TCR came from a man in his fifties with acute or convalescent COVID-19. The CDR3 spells CASSSGTRLSEAFF. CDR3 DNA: TGTGCCAGCAGCTCCGGGACAAGGCTTTCCGAAGCTTTCTTT.